This TCR beta chain came from a study of CD8+ T cells in alopecia areata. Overall study findings and caveats: Lesional scalp, especially alopecia totalis/universalis, showed higher clonality than normal scalp. In patients, TCRs were shared less clearly than in mice, and HLA may possibly be involved.

cDNA prepared by RNA extraction and subsequent reverse transcription served as the template for sequencing. Using immunoSEQ multiplex PCR, the repertoire was profiled, and TCRdb retains in-frame clones only, with some absent. The sample comprises around 190,000 clones, 50% to 60% of which are singletons, and roughly 0.67% rests with the top ten. The CDR3 runs to 12 residues. Germline CDR1 and CDR2: ENHRY and SYGVKD. After removal of 10 bases from V and 4 bases from J, the junction contained 3 bases not matched to a gene. For this clone: Its matching antigen is unknown.

Treatment denoted: oral pan-JAK inhibitor, 5-10 mg twice daily. The specimen was CD4+ T cells sorted from blood, collected at week 4, from a patient treated with tofacitinib. The receptor was derived from a human donor with alopecia areata. The V and J genes are TRBV10-3 and TRBJ1-5, with 8 bases that match TRBD1. CDR3 nucleotides: TGTGCCAGCCGGACAGGGAATCAGCCCCAGCATTTT. Its protein is CASRTGNQPQHF.